Given below is one T cell receptor beta chain in context. Its target antigen remains unknown. Base qualities are not at hand, and no much larger clone is one base apart. The data originate from a study of control samples from healthy donors and cancer patients (dated by TCRdb to about 2020). The protocol used for the library was the immunoSEQ multiplex PCR assay. This immuneACCESS table, as held by TCRdb, lists in-frame sequences with V and J called but not all clones. Of the missing ones, under half trace to an unresolved V gene in checked studies; the others have no known cause. The sample table lists some 200,000 clones, about nine tenths of them with a count of one. The ten largest clones capture about 1.6% of the sample. In the germline V gene, CDR1 corresponds to SGHTS and CDR2 to YDEGEE. Between the V and J ends, shortened by 4 bases and 0 bases respectively, the junction contains 7 bases. The CDR3 starts with the cysteine, ends with the phenylalanine, and has 13 residues. The only DNA kept is the CDR3, 39 bases in frame from the first base.

The source of this sequence is a woman aged 25 to 45 in good health. The receptor chain draws on TRBV5-8 and TRBJ1-1; TRBD1 is a possible D gene, resting on 5 matching bases. The sample consisted of blood. Here is the DNA: TGTGCCAGCAGCCTCAGGGTGAACACTGAAGCTTTCTTT. It codes for CASSLRVNTEAFF.